The 5 T cell receptor beta chains listed next were all sequenced from one sample in a study of cytomegalovirus exposure and HLA in healthy donors (dated by TCRdb to about 2017). Library preparation used the immunoSEQ multiplex PCR assay. The table was pulled from immuneACCESS by TCRdb, which kept in-frame rearrangements only. Such tables lose some clones; where checked, under half of the loss comes from unresolved V genes, and the rest has no known cause. The table for this sample lists approximately 57,000 clones; more than 85% of them were counted only once. Under 6.5% of the sample goes to the ten largest clones. The material sequenced was PBMCs. Receptor source: a woman aged 18-35 years in good health and CMV-seronegative.

The J gene is TRBJ2-3, the V gene TRBV6-1; D unresolved. Germline V gene lookup returns CDR1 MNHNS and CDR2 SASEGT. Trimming cost V 4 bases and J 1 base, with 12 bases left between them. The CDR3 length is 15 residues. CDR3: CASSGSRQGTDTQYF. The CDR3 DNA follows: TGTGCCAGCAGTGGCTCCCGACAAGGCACAGATACGCAGTATTTT.

The chain joins TRBV29-1 to TRBJ2-7; a weak D match, TRBD1 (6 bases). The germline V gene encodes CDR1 SQVTM and CDR2 ANQGSEA. This CDR3 is built from 12 residues. V was shortened by 5 bases and J by 5 bases, with 13 bases between the two germline ends. As DNA, the CDR3 is TGCAGCGTTTCCGGGGCAGGGGACGAGCAGTACGTC. Translating gives CSVSGAGDEQYV.

The genes are TRBV7-8 and TRBJ1-2, with TRBD1 matching 10 bases. Germline CDR1 is SGHVS and CDR2 is FQNEAQ. Trimming cost V 8 bases and J 7 bases; bases outside gene matches: 13. CDR3 length: 15 residues. The CDR3 region is CASYVNEGQGSGYTF. Here the CDR3 DNA reads TGTGCCAGCTACGTGAATGAGGGACAGGGGAGTGGCTACACCTTC. The full variable domain, its missing parts supplied by reference TRBV7-8 and TRBJ1-2, is GAGVSQSPRYKVAKRGQDVALRCDPISGHVSLFWYQQALGQGPEFLTYFQNEAQLDKSGLPSDRFFAERPEGSVSTLKIQRTQQEDSAVYLCASYVNEGQGSGYTFGSGTRLTVV.

This sequence joins TRBV4-3 and TRBJ2-1, with 10 bases aligning to TRBD2. After removal of 0 bases from V and 8 bases from J, the junction contained 10 bases not matched to a gene. Germline CDR1 is LGHNA and CDR2 is YSLEER. This CDR3 has 17 amino acids. CDR3 DNA: TGCGCCAGCAGCCAAGAGGGGTCCCTAGCGGGAGTGGATGAGCAGTTCTTC. Translated: CASSQEGSLAGVDEQFF.

This clone was recorded only once. This chain joins TRBV10-3 and TRBJ2-2; 8 nucleotides line up with TRBD1. Germline lookup yields CDR1 ENHRY and CDR2 SYGVKD. The CDR3 sequence is 15 residues long. Trimming at V came to 6 bases and at J to 3 bases, leaving 6 bases not matched to a gene. The CDR3 loop is CAIRPGTGYTGELFF. CDR3 DNA: TGTGCCATCAGACCCGGGACAGGATACACCGGGGAGCTGTTTTTT.